This TCR beta chain came from a study of a mutant IDH1 vaccine in newly diagnosed glioma. Findings and limits, study-wide: Patients mounted vaccine-induced immune responses in approximately 93% of cases.

In its sample, this clone was seen once. The antigen is not known. TCRdb's copy holds only in-frame clones and misses some; the assay was immunoSEQ multiplex PCR. The sample shows about 23,000 clones, roughly 84% of them seen only once. V was pared by 2 bases and J by 5 bases, with 9 bases between. This CDR3 has 13 amino acids. CDR1 is SGHDN and CDR2 is FVKESK in the germline V gene. Sample time point: week 47, end of study. Topical imiquimod accompanied each vaccine dose, which consisted of 300 ug of mutant IDH1 20-mer peptide. Material: PBMCs, obtained from a glioma patient whose treatment included an IDH1 peptide vaccine. The sequence derives from a man between 40 and 49 years old with glioma. The chain recombines TRBV14 with TRBJ2-5; D remains unclear. Written as DNA, the CDR3 is TGTGCCAGCAGCCAAAACCAGATTGAGACCCAGTACTTC. Translation gives CASSQNQIETQYF.